The rows below give T cell receptor beta chains drawn from one sample of a study of T cells in Graves' hyperthyroidism and ophthalmopathy. MiXCR, applied by TCRdb to the multiplex PCR reads, yields one record per CDR3 protein. There are 240,000 or so distinct CDR3 sequences in the sample; about 16% occur only once, and about 29% lies in the top ten. Sequencing was done on a sample of blood. The receptors stem from a woman aged 18-29 years with Graves' ophthalmopathy. Each CDR3 is given with its conserved first and last residue. A D gene is named only where the DNA matches it firmly. Clone sizes are given selectively: once, few, many, or a class where the clone is expanded.

size,D,J,V,CDR3,DNA
many,TRBD2,TRBJ2-1,TRBV13,CASSYSGRSGNEQFF,TGTGCCAGCAGCTACAGCGGGAGGTCAGGAAATGAGCAGTTCTTC
few,-,TRBJ2-7,TRBV6-6,CASSYSPGLFSNEQYF,TGTGCCAGCAGTTACTCTCCAGGGCTCTTCTCTAACGAGCAGTACTTC
few,-,TRBJ1-4,TRBV6-4,CASSDSLKALSEKLFF,TGTGCCAGCAGTGACTCGTTAAAAGCGTTGAGTGAAAAACTGTTTTTT
many,TRBD2,TRBJ2-7,TRBV12-3/TRBV12-4,CASSLWTSGRVDEQYF,TGTGCCAGCAGTTTATGGACTAGCGGGAGGGTCGACGAGCAGTACTTC
many,TRBD2,TRBJ2-5,TRBV20-1,CSARDRGERELRETQYF,TGCAGTGCTAGAGATCGGGGGGAGCGGGAGTTAAGAGAGACCCAGTACTTC
many,-,TRBJ2-1,TRBV19,CASSIAGQGNEQFF,TGTGCCAGTAGTATAGCGGGGCAAGGCAATGAGCAGTTCTTC
few,-,TRBJ2-1,TRBV5-4,CASSLAREQFF,TGTGCCAGCAGCTTGGCCCGTGAGCAGTTCTTC
many,-,TRBJ2-7,TRBV5-8,CASSFFLWRARHEQYF,TGTGCCAGCAGCTTTTTCCTGTGGAGGGCGCGCCACGAGCAGTACTTC
few,TRBD1,TRBJ1-5,TRBV20-1,CSAREGDRGLLGDQPQHF,TGCAGTGCTAGAGAAGGGGACAGGGGGCTTTTGGGGGATCAGCCCCAGCATTTT
many,-,TRBJ1-1,TRBV6-5,CASSYSPGVNTEAFF,TGTGCCAGCAGTTACTCGCCGGGGGTGAACACTGAAGCTTTCTTT
many,-,TRBJ1-5,TRBV11-2,CASSTGVNQPQHF,TGTGCCAGCAGTACAGGCGTCAATCAGCCCCAGCATTTT
many,-,TRBJ1-2,TRBV12-3/TRBV12-4,CASRYQGGYGYTF,TGTGCCAGCAGATACCAGGGAGGCTATGGCTACACCTTC
few,TRBD2,TRBJ2-1,TRBV4-3,CASSPGTSGRDEQFF,TGCGCCAGCAGCCCCGGGACTAGCGGGAGGGATGAGCAGTTCTTC
few,-,TRBJ2-3,TRBV6-1,CASSPKTGRDTDAQYF,TGTGCCAGCAGTCCAAAAACGGGACGGGACACAGATGCGCAGTATTTT
many,TRBD1,TRBJ1-2,TRBV3-1,CASSRGQGMNGYTF,TGTGCCAGCAGCCGGGGACAGGGTATGAATGGCTACACCTTC
many,-,TRBJ1-1,TRBV7-9,CASSLADRGLGTEAFF,TGTGCCAGCAGCTTAGCGGATCGGGGGCTCGGCACTGAAGCTTTCTTT
few,TRBD1,TRBJ2-7,TRBV20-1,CSAHRGTGGPYEQYF,TGCAGTGCACACCGCGGGACAGGGGGACCCTACGAGCAGTACTTC
many,TRBD1,TRBJ1-1,TRBV28,CASSDQDRRTEAFF,TGTGCCAGCAGTGACCAGGACAGGAGAACTGAAGCTTTCTTT
many,-,TRBJ2-3,TRBV20-1,CSARVHTDTQYF,TGCAGTGCTAGAGTTCACACAGATACGCAGTATTTT
few,TRBD1,TRBJ2-7,TRBV5-6,CASSRRQGPYEQYF,TGTGCCAGCAGCCGACGACAGGGCCCCTACGAGCAGTACTTC
-,TRBD2,TRBJ2-5,TRBV9,CASSEVAGVETQYF,TGTGCCAGCAGCGAAGTAGCGGGAGTCGAGACCCAGTACTTC
-,-,TRBJ1-6,TRBV10-3,CASRQAGHNSPLHF,TGTGCCAGCCGCCAGGCAGGGCACAATTCACCCCTCCACTTT
many,TRBD2,TRBJ2-1,TRBV20-1,CSAREASGLNEQFF,TGCAGTGCTAGAGAGGCTAGCGGACTCAATGAGCAGTTCTTC
many,-,TRBJ1-2,TRBV28,CASSYRQELYGYTF,TGTGCCAGCAGTTACCGGCAGGAGCTCTATGGCTACACCTTC
many,-,TRBJ2-5,TRBV20-1,CSGASTLQETQYF,TGCAGTGGCGCTTCGACACTTCAAGAGACCCAGTACTTC
many,-,TRBJ1-2,TRBV9,CASSDPLIQANYGYTF,TGTGCCAGCAGCGACCCCCTAATACAGGCTAACTATGGCTACACCTTC
-,TRBD2,TRBJ2-1,TRBV20-1,CSARDLSGISYNEQFF,TGCAGTGCTAGAGATCTTAGCGGGATCTCCTACAATGAGCAGTTCTTC